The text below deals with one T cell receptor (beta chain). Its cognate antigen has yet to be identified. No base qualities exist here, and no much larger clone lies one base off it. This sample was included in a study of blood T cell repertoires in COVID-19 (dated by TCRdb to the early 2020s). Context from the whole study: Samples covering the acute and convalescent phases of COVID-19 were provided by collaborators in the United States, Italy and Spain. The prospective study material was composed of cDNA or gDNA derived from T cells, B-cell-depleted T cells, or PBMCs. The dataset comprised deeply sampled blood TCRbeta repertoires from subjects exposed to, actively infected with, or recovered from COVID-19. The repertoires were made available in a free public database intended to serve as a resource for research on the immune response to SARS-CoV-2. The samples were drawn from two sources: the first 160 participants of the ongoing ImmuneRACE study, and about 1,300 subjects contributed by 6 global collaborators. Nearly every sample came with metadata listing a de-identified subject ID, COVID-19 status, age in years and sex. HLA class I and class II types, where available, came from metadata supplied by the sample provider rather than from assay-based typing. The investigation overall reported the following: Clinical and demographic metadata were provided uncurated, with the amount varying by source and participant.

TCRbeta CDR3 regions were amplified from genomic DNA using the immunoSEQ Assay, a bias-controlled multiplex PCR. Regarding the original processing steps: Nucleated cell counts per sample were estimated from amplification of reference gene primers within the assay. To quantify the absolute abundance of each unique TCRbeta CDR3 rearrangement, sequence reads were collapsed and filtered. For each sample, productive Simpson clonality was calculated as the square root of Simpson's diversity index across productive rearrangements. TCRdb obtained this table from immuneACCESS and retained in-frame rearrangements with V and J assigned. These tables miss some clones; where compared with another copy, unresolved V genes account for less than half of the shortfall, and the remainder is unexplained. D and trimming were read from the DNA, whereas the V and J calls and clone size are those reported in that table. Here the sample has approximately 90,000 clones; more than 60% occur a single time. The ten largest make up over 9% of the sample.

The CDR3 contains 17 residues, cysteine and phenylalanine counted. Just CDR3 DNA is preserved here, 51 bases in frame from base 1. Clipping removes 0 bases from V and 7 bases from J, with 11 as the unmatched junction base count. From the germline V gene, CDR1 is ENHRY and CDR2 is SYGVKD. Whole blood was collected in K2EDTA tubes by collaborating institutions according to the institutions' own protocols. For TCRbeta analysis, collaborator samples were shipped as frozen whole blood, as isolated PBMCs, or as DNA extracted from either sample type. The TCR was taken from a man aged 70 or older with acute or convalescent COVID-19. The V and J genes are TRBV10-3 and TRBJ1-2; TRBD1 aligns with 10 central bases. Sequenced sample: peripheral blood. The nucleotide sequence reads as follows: TGTGCCATCAGTGAGTCTGCGACAGGGGGCGCGTCTGGTGGCTACACCTTC. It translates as CAISESATGGASGGYTF.